This T cell receptor beta chain is drawn from a study of blood T cell repertoires in COVID-19. The overall study: Samples representing acute and convalescent COVID-19 were sourced from the United States, Italy and Spain. T cells, B-cell-depleted T cells, or PBMCs provided the cDNA or gDNA that served as material.

In the study's own analysis: Nucleated cell counts were estimated from reference gene primer amplification. Assay used: immunoSEQ multiplex PCR; TCRdb lists only in-frame clones, some missing. That table is the source of V, J and clone size, and D and trimming were worked out from the DNA. Here the sample spans about 55,000 clones, roughly nine tenths being singletons. This CDR3 has 16 residues. The V segment lost 0 bases and the J segment 8 bases; nucleotides outside the gene matches: 5. The germline V gene encodes CDR1 SGHRS and CDR2 YFSETQ. The chain couples TRBV5-1 to TRBJ2-1, with 13 bases matching TRBD2. The sequenced sample was peripheral blood. The receptor was derived from a man aged 40-50 years with acute or convalescent COVID-19. CDR3 sequence reads: CASSLALAGGSHEQFF. In DNA, the CDR3 is TGCGCCAGCAGCTTGGCACTAGCGGGAGGGTCACATGAGCAGTTCTTC.